The entry that follows covers one T cell receptor beta chain sequence. Its recognized antigen is unknown. Base quality data are lacking; no much larger clone is found one base away. The data derive from a study of regulatory T cells in long-lasting Graves disease (dated by TCRdb to the early 2020s). For the study in its entirety: Newly diagnosed Graves' disease patients had taken antithyroid drugs for less than 3 months. Peripheral blood TCR sequencing and RNA sequencing compared persistent Graves' disease patients with newly diagnosed Graves' disease patients. The study was registered as a clinical trial and conducted in China. A total of around 33 samples were covered by TCR sequencing, comprising roughly 13 persistent and roughly 20 newly diagnosed Graves' disease patients. Results the study describes overall, beyond this receptor: Sequencing and analysis were limited to the TCR beta chain. As a limitation, the authors acknowledged that the small sample size may reduce accuracy. A larger number of public clonotypes was shared among persistent patients (fewer than 3,000) than among newly diagnosed patients (roughly 1,000). Persistent Graves' disease patients showed lower TCR Shannon entropy and fewer highly expanded clones than newly diagnosed patients, suggesting clonal expansion. Peripheral blood alone was examined, since thyroid tissue, which constituted the primary lesion, could not be accessed.

The sample's time point, from its label and the paper: newly diagnosed GD, antithyroid drugs for less than 3 months. For both TCR sequencing and RNA sequencing, RNA was extracted from PBMCs in TRIzol. The diagnosis of Graves' disease was made according to American Thyroid Association guidelines. Recruitment of patients was carried out at an endocrinology department in Xi'an, China. Each patient gave 9 to 10 milliliters of peripheral blood, collected in an EDTA anticoagulant tube. Ficoll Paque Plus density gradient separation was used to isolate PBMCs, and no additional T cell sorting was done. An Agilent 2100 Bioanalyzer and agarose gel were used to check RNA quality, while a NanoDrop 2000 measured RNA concentration. Libraries were made using multiplex PCR. Reads for this sample came from an Illumina HiSeq 4000. CDR3 regions were amplified by Arm-PCR with iRepertoire HTBI primers to construct TCR beta libraries. Before sequencing, the PCR products underwent gel purification. The source study handled its data this way. Across samples, about 63 TRBV and over 11 TRBJ segments were identified and used for gene usage analysis of CDR3 amino acid clonotypes. Filtered high-quality paired reads were merged into contigs using COPE and FqMerger. Contigs were aligned with BLAST to IMGT TRBV, TRBD and TRBJ reference genes, and CDR3 was defined per IMGT. Clonotypes above 0.1% frequency were classified as highly expanded clones. Shannon entropy served as the measure of repertoire diversity, while the Gini coefficient captured V-J evenness. Clonotypes shared by more than one individual were considered public. TCRdb reran the public reads through fastp at Q25 and MiXCR, keeping productive beta chains. CDR3 protein sequences are deduplicated, and each keeps its most common genes and DNA. It is TCRdb's table, rather than the study itself, that gives the V and J calls and clone size. This sample holds about 540,000 distinct CDR3 sequences; approximately 13% were observed only once. Roughly a tenth of the sample is in the top ten clones.

Separately, the same data were catalogued under a study of T cells in Graves' hyperthyroidism and ophthalmopathy. Taken from the second paper: Stable Graves' hyperthyroidism was defined as the absence of progression to ophthalmopathy over 18 months of follow-up. Hyperthyroidism patients were aged 18 to 65 years and newly diagnosed, with disease duration of less than 2 months. Exclusion was applied to patients with uncontrolled infections, other autoimmune diseases, pregnancy or lactation. Diagnoses were based on clinical symptoms, serum thyroxine and TRAb, thyroid ultrasound and orbital computed tomography. The TCR CDR3 was subjected to a first round of RT-PCR using the HTBI primer set and the Qiagen OneStep RT-PCR kit. Most expanded thyroid clonotypes (frequency above 0.001) were also detected in blood, a finding suggesting that blood repertoires may reflect thyroid immune responses. A 13 V-J signature model separated ophthalmopathy from stable hyperthyroidism, with nearly 90% sensitivity and around 84% specificity in cross-validation and 80%/75% in testing. In validation, the model predicted progression to ophthalmopathy with over 60% sensitivity and 72.22% specificity, a median of about 6.7 months before onset. TCR V-J signatures able to tell the groups apart were searched for in a discovery cohort of more than 90 patients, of whom under 45 had Graves' ophthalmopathy and roughly 57 had stable Graves' hyperthyroidism. Prospective prediction of ophthalmopathy was tested in an independent validation cohort of 18 to 20 hyperthyroidism patients and 17 patients who later progressed to ophthalmopathy. For training and testing, the 100 or so patients in the discovery cohort were randomly divided in a 7:3 ratio. In addition, the study compared T-cell repertoires in thyroid tissue and in blood from over 5 Graves' hyperthyroidism patients. Once sampling was done, hyperthyroidism patients were given methimazole at a starting dose of 30 mg daily, whereas ophthalmopathy patients were given high-dose intravenous methylprednisolone. Libraries were constructed in a second round of multiplex PCR, after which size selection and purification were performed. The libraries were sequenced on an Illumina HiSeq2000 using paired-end 100 bp reads. SOAPnuke was used to process the raw data, with reads discarded if the reads contained adapters or uncalled bases, had a mean Phred below 15, or lacked an exact constant-primer or identifier match. COPE v1.2.5 was used to merge the high-quality paired reads, and each unique nucleotide sequence was defined as a clonotype. MiTCR v1.1 was used to align the clonotypes against IMGT TRBV, TRBD and TRBJ reference segments. Analysis was restricted to V-J combinations with a frequency above 0.0001, which covered about 99% of repertoires. A TCS score was defined as the ratio of F50 (clonal expansion) to E x V (chaos), with BLOSUM62-based TCRdist applied between CDR3 peptides within each V-J. Welch's t-statistics and random forest reduced several hundred V-J features to roughly 13, which were used in a naive Bayes classifier (R e1071). Sample size was not statistically predetermined, and blinding of investigators to group allocation was not performed. TCR Vbeta CDR3 sequencing of around 130 peripheral blood samples (around 45 ophthalmopathy, roughly 74 hyperthyroidism and approximately 17 progressor patients) is reported in the paper.

This receptor was taken from a man aged 30-40 years with Graves disease. Donor details come from another sample of the same person, matched by shared clones. Specimen: peripheral blood mononuclear cells (PBMCs), collected at new diagnosis, from a patient treated with antithyroid drugs.

The DNA reads as follows: TGTGCCAGCAGTTACGTACAGGGGGTTGAGCAGTACTTC. Its protein product is CASSYVQGVEQYF. The rearrangement joined TRBV6-1 to TRBJ2-7, with 8 bases matching TRBD1. V is trimmed back by 5 bases and J by 7 bases, and the junction contains 7 bases that no gene match accounts for. The germline V gene encodes CDR1 MNHNS and CDR2 SASEGT. Including the terminal cysteine and phenylalanine, the CDR3 comprises 13 residues. Here the CDR3 DNA is all that survives: 39 bases in frame from base 1.